This is a list of T cell receptor beta chains from one sample in a study of blood T cell repertoires in COVID-19. Method: immunoSEQ multiplex PCR; TCRdb's copy keeps in-frame clones and lacks some. Counted here are roughly 88,000 clones, approximately 79% occurring once; the ten biggest clones make up approximately 16%. Sequenced material: peripheral blood. The receptor set was obtained from a woman of 80 years or more with active or convalescent COVID-19. Both conserved end residues are part of each CDR3. The D gene is left open where the match is weak. A row's size may be missing; if present it is once, few, many or a size class.

-	TRBV4-2	TRBJ2-7	-	CASSRDRDSQTAYEQYF	TGTGCCAGCAGCCGGGATAGGGACTCCCAGACCGCCTACGAGCAGTACTTC
-	TRBV5-1	TRBJ2-1	TRBD2	CASSLADAGVGQFF	TGCGCCAGCAGCTTGGCCGATGCGGGGGTAGGGCAGTTCTTC
-	TRBV4-2	TRBJ2-1	TRBD1	CASSQADRGYDNEQFF	TGTGCCAGCAGCCAAGCTGACAGGGGCTACGACAATGAGCAGTTCTTC
-	TRBV7-2	TRBJ2-2	TRBD1	CASSEQGANGELFF	TGTGCCAGCAGCGAACAGGGGGCTAACGGGGAGCTGTTTTTT
-	TRBV7-8	TRBJ1-1	-	CASSLVGVAEAFF	TGTGCCAGCAGCTTGGTCGGGGTGGCTGAAGCTTTCTTT
-	TRBV5-1	TRBJ2-1	TRBD2	CASGEGRSYNEQFF	TGCGCCAGCGGGGAGGGGAGGTCCTACAATGAGCAGTTCTTC
-	TRBV2	TRBJ2-1	-	CASSEVVGGNEQFF	TGTGCCAGCAGTGAGGTGGTAGGGGGCAATGAGCAGTTCTTC
-	TRBV5-1	TRBJ1-2	-	CASSPLGEGNYGYTF	TGCGCCAGCAGCCCCCTAGGGGAGGGGAACTATGGCTACACCTTC
-	TRBV5-6	TRBJ2-3	TRBD2	CASSSTSGRAITDTQYF	TGTGCCAGCAGCTCTACTAGCGGGAGGGCCATCACAGATACGCAGTATTTT
-	TRBV27	TRBJ2-5	-	CASSFSGTPETQYF	TGTGCCAGCAGTTTCTCCGGGACACCTGAGACCCAGTACTTC
few	TRBV25-1	TRBJ2-3	TRBD1	CASSGTQGWFTDTQYF	TGTGCCAGCAGTGGGACACAGGGGTGGTTCACAGATACGCAGTATTTT
-	TRBV19	TRBJ2-1	-	CASTNGGLINEQFF	TGTGCCAGTACGAACGGGGGGCTGATCAATGAGCAGTTCTTC
-	TRBV2	TRBJ2-3	-	CASSEQLRTQYF	TGTGCCAGCAGTGAGCAACTCCGGACGCAGTATTTT
-	TRBV6-2/TRBV6-3	TRBJ1-1	-	CASSFLGDTEAFF	TGTGCCAGCAGTTTTCTAGGGGACACTGAAGCTTTCTTT
-	TRBV27	TRBJ1-2	-	CASSLAPERSGYTF	TGTGCCAGCAGTCTCGCCCCCGAACGGTCGGGCTACACCTTC
once	TRBV28	TRBJ1-1	-	CATIGRRRTEAFF	TGTGCCACCATAGGCCGGAGGCGCACTGAAGCTTTCTTT
few	TRBV4-3	TRBJ2-2	-	CASSQDFEFGELFF	TGCGCCAGCAGCCAAGATTTCGAGTTCGGGGAGCTGTTTTTT
-	TRBV7-2	TRBJ2-7	TRBD2	CASSLGGTRGAEQYF	TGTGCCAGCAGCTTAGGGGGGACTAGGGGAGCGGAGCAGTACTTC
-	TRBV6-2/TRBV6-3	TRBJ2-3	TRBD2	CASSSRLAGGKDTQYF	TGTGCCAGCAGTTCCCGACTAGCGGGAGGGAAAGATACGCAGTATTTT
-	TRBV10-3	TRBJ2-1	TRBD1	CAISEYRTGTDNEQFF	TGTGCCATCAGTGAGTATAGGACAGGGACCGACAATGAGCAGTTCTTC
-	TRBV6-5	TRBJ2-3	-	CASRVEITDTQYF	TGTGCCAGCAGGGTGGAGATCACAGATACGCAGTATTTT
-	TRBV7-2	TRBJ2-1	TRBD2	CASSLIGTSGGSGFF	TGTGCCAGCAGCTTGATAGGGACTAGCGGGGGATCAGGGTTCTTC